These 25 T cell receptor beta chains were sequenced from one sample in a study of cytomegalovirus exposure and HLA in healthy donors. The table came from immunoSEQ multiplex PCR; TCRdb's copy has only in-frame clones and leaves some out. The table records about 69,000 clones, 94% of them present only once. The sequenced sample was PBMCs. All receptors derive from a woman aged 18-29 years in good health and CMV-seronegative.

The V gene is TRBV13, the J gene TRBJ2-1; 7 bases fit TRBD1. This CDR3 has 14 amino acids. Trimming at V came to 5 bases and at J to 8 bases, leaving 9 bases not matched to a gene. Germline CDR1 PRHDT, CDR2 FYEKMQ (reference sequence). The CDR3 DNA sequence: TGTGCCAGCAGCGCCCCAGGGGGAGATGATGAGCAGTTCTTC. Its protein is CASSAPGGDDEQFF.

This clone appeared a few times. V and J are TRBV10-3 and TRBJ1-1, with a weak D call TRBD1 (5 bases). This CDR3 is built from 15 residues. V was clipped by 4 bases and J by 5 bases, with 17 bases between them. Germline V gene sequence: CDR1 ENHRY, CDR2 SYGVKD. The CDR3 is CAISALGARETEAFF. CDR3 nucleotide sequence: TGTGCCATCAGTGCATTAGGGGCGCGAGAAACTGAAGCTTTCTTT.

This sequence joins TRBV9 and TRBJ2-2; 10 bases match TRBD2. The V gene end was trimmed by 0 bases and the J gene end by 1 base; junction bases not matched to a gene: 6. The CDR3 has 18 amino acids. The germline gives CDR1 SGDLS, CDR2 YYNGEE. CDR3 sequence reads: CASSVDPLAGLNTGELFF. In DNA, the CDR3 is TGTGCCAGCAGCGTAGATCCACTAGCGGGATTGAACACCGGGGAGCTGTTTTTT.

The chain carries TRBV5-6 and TRBJ2-7, with D tentatively TRBD1 (5 bases). The CDR3 extends over 15 amino acids. V was shortened by 4 bases and J by 6 bases, with 20 bases between the two germline ends. Germline assignment: CDR1 SGHDT and CDR2 YYEEEE. The CDR3 region is CASSDPGYNRGEQYF. The CDR3 bases are TGTGCCAGCAGCGATCCGGGCTACAATAGGGGCGAGCAGTACTTC.

The chain joins TRBV13 to TRBJ2-1; a weak D match, TRBD2 (7 bases). Trimming pared 0 bases from V and 2 bases from J, leaving 8 bases between. CDR1 PRHDT and CDR2 FYEKMQ come from the germline V gene (reference sequence). The CDR3 has 15 residues. The CDR3 DNA reads TGTGCCAGCAGCTTAGGAGGGGGGGCCTACAATGAGCAGTTCTTC. Translated, it gives CASSLGGGAYNEQFF.

The V gene is TRBV6-4, the J gene TRBJ2-1; 9 bases map to TRBD2. CDR1 and CDR2 from the germline V gene are MRHNA and SNTAGT. The trim removed 4 bases at V and 8 bases at J, leaving 9 bases unmatched. The CDR3 contains 15 residues. This chain's CDR3 is CASSAGGGASDEQFF. For the CDR3, the DNA is TGTGCCAGCAGTGCGGGCGGGGGGGCCTCTGATGAGCAGTTCTTC.

The chain uses TRBV7-2 and TRBJ2-2, with 9 nucleotides matching TRBD2. Germline CDR1 is SGHTA and CDR2 is FQGNSA. V shed 6 bases, J shed 2 bases, and the junction held 4 bases outside the gene matches. This CDR3 has 15 amino acids. The CDR3 sequence: CASRLSGGNTGELFF. CDR3 nucleotide sequence: TGTGCCAGCAGACTTAGCGGGGGAAACACCGGGGAGCTGTTTTTT.

The rearrangement joins TRBV18 to TRBJ1-2; tentative D call: TRBD1 (5 bases). The CDR3 totals 13 residues. V was shortened by 6 bases and J by 2 bases, with 10 bases between the two germline ends. The V gene's germline CDR1 is KGHSH and CDR2 LQKENI. CDR3 nucleotide sequence: TGTGCCAGCTCTATCGACAGCAACTATGGCTACACCTTC. Amino acids: CASSIDSNYGYTF.

V gene TRBV5-1 combines with J gene TRBJ2-5; tentative D call: TRBD1 (5 bases). The germline V gene has CDR1 SGHRS and CDR2 YFSETQ. Deletions cut 0 bases from V and 1 base from J, with 7 bases between. The CDR3 is made up of 14 amino acids. CDR3 loop: CASSLVRVQETQYF. DNA of the CDR3: TGCGCCAGCAGCTTGGTCAGGGTCCAAGAGACCCAGTACTTC.

This chain connects TRBV5-4 to TRBJ1-5, with 8 bases identical to TRBD1. The CDR3 sequence is 16 residues long. J lost 4 bases, V lost 0 bases, and 6 bases had no gene match. The V gene's germline CDR1 is SGHNT and CDR2 YYREEE (reference sequence). The CDR3 DNA sequence: TGTGCCAGCAGCTTGGGAGGCACAGGGGGGAATCAGCCCCAGCATTTT. This gives the protein CASSLGGTGGNQPQHF.

The V gene is TRBV10-1, the J gene TRBJ2-3; D may be TRBD1 (6 bases). This CDR3 contains 15 residues. V was pared by 5 bases and J by 5 bases, with 17 bases between. Germline V CDR1 and CDR2: WNHNN, SYGVQD (reference sequence). CDR3 in amino acids: CASSTGRIGGDTQYF. CDR3 bases: TGCGCCAGCAGTACAGGGAGAATCGGAGGAGATACGCAGTATTTT.

The V and J genes are TRBV28 and TRBJ1-5; possibly TRBD1 for D (6 bases). Trimming stripped 6 bases from V and 6 bases from J, with 18 bases between. Germline lookup yields CDR1 MDHEN and CDR2 SYDVKM. This CDR3 has 15 residues. CDR3 protein: CASSRRQASSQPQHF. CDR3 bases: TGTGCCAGCAGCCGCAGACAGGCTTCCTCTCAGCCCCAGCATTTT.

The rearrangement links TRBV6-5 to TRBJ1-3; TRBD1 aligns across 8 bases. J gave up 3 bases and V 2 bases, and 3 bases lay outside the gene matches. Per the germline V gene, CDR1 is MNHEY and CDR2 is SVGAGI. The CDR3 runs to 15 residues. The DNA for the CDR3 is TGTGCCAGCAGTTACGAGACAGGGGTTGGAAACACCATATATTTT. This translates into CASSYETGVGNTIYF.

This clone has a single count. The chain uses TRBV2 and TRBJ1-1; D is unresolved. The CDR3 spans 14 residues. Between the trimmed V and J ends, which lost 9 bases and 1 base, there was a span of 15 bases. From germline, CDR1 is SNHLY and CDR2 FYNNEI. CDR3 region: CASVEPLKNTEAFF. CDR3 in DNA: TGTGCCAGTGTCGAGCCCCTCAAGAACACTGAAGCTTTCTTT.

This CDR3 is CASRQASNEKLFF. The CDR3 DNA is TGTGCCAGCAGACAGGCCTCTAATGAAAAACTGTTTTTT. The chain combines TRBV2 with TRBJ1-4; a weak D match, TRBD1 (5 bases). V was shortened by 6 bases and J by 3 bases, with 8 bases between the two germline ends. The CDR3 is 13 residues long. Germline loops: CDR1 SNHLY, CDR2 FYNNEI.

The chain combines TRBV6-5 with TRBJ2-3; 7 positions match TRBD2. The junction had 12 bases not matched to a gene; V was cut back by 8 bases and J by 4 bases. The length of the CDR3 is 15 residues. In germline, CDR1 is MNHEY, CDR2 SVGAGI. The CDR3 nucleotides read TGTGCCAGCGCGGCTAGCGGAGACACTTCAGATACGCAGTATTTT. Encoded protein: CASAASGDTSDTQYF.

This clone was found once. The gene calls are TRBV7-8 and TRBJ2-7, with 11 bases that match TRBD1. Per the germline V gene, CDR1 is SGHVS and CDR2 is FQNEAQ. This CDR3 spans 17 amino acids. Trimming removed 2 bases from V and 4 bases from J; junction bases left unmatched: 10. The CDR3 nucleotides read TGTGCCAGCAGCTTACGCCCGGGACAGGGGGTGAGGTACGAGCAGTACTTC. Amino acids: CASSLRPGQGVRYEQYF.

The chain uses TRBV28 and TRBJ2-5, with 10 bases identical to TRBD2. Trimming took 6 bases from V and 5 from J; bases not matched to a gene: 6. The length of the CDR3 is 14 residues. From germline, CDR1 is MDHEN and CDR2 SYDVKM. In DNA, the CDR3 is TGTGCCAGCAGACCTAGCGGGAGTTGGGAGACCCAGTACTTC. This codes for CASRPSGSWETQYF.

J is TRBJ1-2 and V is TRBV6-1, with D possibly TRBD1 on 5 matching bases. The CDR3 has 15 amino acids. V was shortened by 2 bases and J by 0 bases, with 10 bases between the two germline ends. Looked up from germline, CDR1 is MNHNS and CDR2 is SASEGT. DNA of the CDR3: TGTGCCAGCAGTGAAAGGGGATCAGCTAACTATGGCTACACCTTC. It specifies CASSERGSANYGYTF.

The chain combines TRBV7-2 with TRBJ2-7; 8 bases are shared with TRBD1. The CDR3 loop spans 16 amino acids. Germline values: CDR1 SGHTA, CDR2 FQGNSA. The ends lost 4 bases at V and 4 bases at J; junction bases unmatched: 12. As DNA, the CDR3 is TGTGCCAGCAGCTCTAGGGCAGGACAGGGAAAATACGAGCAGTACTTC. This translates into CASSSRAGQGKYEQYF.

The V gene is TRBV6-1, the J gene TRBJ2-1, with TRBD1 matching over 9 bases. J was trimmed by 10 bases and V by 4 bases; bases with no gene match: 14. There are 16 residues in the CDR3. The germline V gene encodes CDR1 MNHNS and CDR2 SASEGT. CDR3: CASSVTGGSHNGEQFF. CDR3 sequence (DNA): TGTGCCAGCAGTGTTACAGGGGGCTCACATAACGGGGAGCAGTTCTTC.

This CDR3 reads CASSPEGASRGKLFF. The CDR3 DNA is TGTGCCAGCAGTCCCGAGGGGGCGAGCAGAGGAAAACTGTTTTTT. This chain connects TRBV28 to TRBJ1-4; TRBD1 agrees at 7 bases. The CDR3 is 15 residues long. The germline V gene has CDR1 MDHEN and CDR2 SYDVKM. After removal of 5 bases from V and 10 bases from J, the junction contained 13 bases not matched to a gene.

V is TRBV7-6 and J is TRBJ1-4; 7 bases fit TRBD1. CDR1 SGHVS and CDR2 FNYEAQ come from the germline V gene. With 4 bases clipped from V and 4 bases from J, the junction kept 6 bases outside the gene matches. The CDR3 spans 15 residues. The CDR3 sequence is CASSSYRGVNEKLFF. The CDR3 DNA is TGTGCCAGCAGCTCTTACAGGGGAGTTAATGAAAAACTGTTTTTT.

The chain combines TRBV15 with TRBJ1-5; D may be TRBD1 (6 bases). V was trimmed by 0 bases and J by 4 bases, leaving 10 bases between them. The CDR3 runs 15 residues. The V gene's germline CDR1 is LNHNV and CDR2 YYDKDF (reference sequence). For the CDR3, the DNA is TGTGCCACCAGCAGAGACAGGGGAATGAATCAGCCCCAGCATTTT. Its translation: CATSRDRGMNQPQHF.

The gene calls are TRBV19 and TRBJ2-1; 9 positions match TRBD2. Germline V gene sequence: CDR1 LNHDA, CDR2 SQIVND (reference sequence). This CDR3 region has 15 residues. J lost 6 bases, V lost 4 bases, and 7 bases had no gene match. Here the CDR3 DNA reads TGTGCCAGTAGTACACCGGGACTAGCCCTCAATGAGCAGTTCTTC. Its protein is CASSTPGLALNEQFF.